This is a list of T cell receptor beta chains from one sample in a study of blood T cells in healthy people across ages. Each CDR3 protein gets one entry after TCRdb re-called the 5' RACE reads with MiXCR. The repertoire holds about 940,000 distinct CDR3 sequences, with roughly 48% as singletons. Sequenced: blood. These TCRs come from a man aged 30 to 45 in good health. Both conserved end residues are part of each CDR3. Fields, in order: D gene, clone size, V gene, J gene, CDR3 DNA, CDR3 protein. A D gene is named only where the DNA matches it firmly. A row's size may be missing; if present it is once, few, many or a size class.

>TRBD2|NA|TRBV4-1|TRBJ2-7
TGCGCCAGCAGCCAATTCCTGACTAGCGGGATCTCCTACGAGCAGTACTTC
CASSQFLTSGISYEQYF
>NA|NA|TRBV11-3|TRBJ1-1
TGTGCCAGCAGCCCCCAACAGACGGGGAACACTGAAGCTTTCTTT
CASSPQQTGNTEAFF
>NA|NA|TRBV27|TRBJ2-7
TGTGCCAGCAGTTTAAATTCGCGGGGAGGTGGGCACGAGCAGTACTTC
CASSLNSRGGGHEQYF
>NA|NA|TRBV10-3|TRBJ2-7
TGTGCCATCAGTGGACAAAACTACGAGCAGTACTTC
CAISGQNYEQYF
>NA|NA|TRBV6-1|TRBJ2-5
TGTGCCAGCAGTGAGGGACTCCCAGGCGGGACCCAGTACTTC
CASSEGLPGGTQYF
>NA|many|TRBV7-2|TRBJ2-3
TGTGCCAGCAGCTTAACGTATACGCAGTATTTT
CASSLTYTQYF
>NA|NA|TRBV11-2|TRBJ1-1
TGTGCCAGCAGCTTAAAGGCATCCTATGAAGCTTTCTTT
CASSLKASYEAFF
>NA|NA|TRBV10-2|TRBJ1-1
TGCGCCAGCGAGGGTGAAACGGGACTCGAGTTTAAAGCTTTCTTT
CASEGETGLEFKAFF
>NA|NA|TRBV18|TRBJ2-3
TGTGCCAGCTCCAAGACATCCCGCACAGATACGCAGTATTTT
CASSKTSRTDTQYF
>NA|NA|TRBV20-1|TRBJ1-2
TGCAGTGCTAGAACGATCGCAAGGGGACTGAACTATGGCTACACCTTC
CSARTIARGLNYGYTF
>TRBD2|once|TRBV28|TRBJ2-7
TGTGCCAGCCCCAGCGGGGGGCAATCCTACGAGCAGTACTTC
CASPSGGQSYEQYF
>TRBD2|few|TRBV5-1|TRBJ2-1
TGCGCCAGCAGCCCTGGAGGGACTAGCCAGGACAATGAGCAGTTCTTC
CASSPGGTSQDNEQFF
>TRBD2|NA|TRBV20-1|TRBJ2-7
TGCAGTGCTAGGGGGACTAGCGGGGGTTTAAATTTCTACGAGCAGTACTTC
CSARGTSGGLNFYEQYF
>NA|few|TRBV6-1|TRBJ2-7
TGTGCCAGCAGAGTAGGGCAGGGGCCGTCCTACGAGCAGTACTTC
CASRVGQGPSYEQYF
>NA|NA|TRBV7-8|TRBJ1-2
TGTGCCAGCAGCCGGACGGAGCTTATGAACTATGGCTACACCTTC
CASSRTELMNYGYTF
>NA|few|TRBV9|TRBJ1-2
TGTGCCAGCAGCGTAGCTAAAGAAACAGCGACCGGGGGCTACACCTTC
CASSVAKETATGGYTF
>TRBD2|NA|TRBV20-1|TRBJ2-5
TGCAGTGCTAGAGATCCCTGGGGCCGGGACTACAAAGAGACCCAGTACTTC
CSARDPWGRDYKETQYF
>NA|NA|TRBV5-1|TRBJ2-7
TGCGCCAGCAGCTTGGCGCGCTACACCTCCTACGAGCAGTACTTC
CASSLARYTSYEQYF
>TRBD2|NA|TRBV6-2/TRBV6-3|TRBJ2-3
TGTGCCAGCCAAAGCGGGGACTGGAACTCAGATACGCAGTATTTT
CASQSGDWNSDTQYF
>NA|NA|TRBV20-1|TRBJ1-2
TGCAGTGCATCGGGACTCCTAGCCGAAAACTATGGCTACACCTTC
CSASGLLAENYGYTF
>NA|NA|TRBV28|TRBJ1-2
TGTGCCAGCAGTTCGACAGGCTTAGGCGTCGGCACCTTC
CASSSTGLGVGTF
>NA|NA|TRBV12-3/TRBV12-4|TRBJ1-2
TGTGCCAGCAGTGCCTCGACGGAAGACTATGGCTACAACTTC
CASSASTEDYGYNF
>NA|once|TRBV27|TRBJ2-5
TGTGCCAGCGGGGGGGTCAGGACAGGAAAGTACGGGCAGTACTTC
CASGGVRTGKYGQYF
>TRBD1|NA|TRBV4-3|TRBJ1-6
TGCGCCAGCAGCCAAGGCCCAGGGGGCTCCTATAATTCACCCCTCCACTTT
CASSQGPGGSYNSPLHF
>NA|NA|TRBV4-1|TRBJ1-1
TGCGCCAGCAGCCAAGTCCAGGACACTGAAGCTTTCTTT
CASSQVQDTEAFF
>TRBD2|NA|TRBV28|TRBJ2-7
TGTGCCAGCAGTCCTCCTAGCGGGGGGGCCTACGAGCAGTACTTC
CASSPPSGGAYEQYF